A single sample gave rise to the 25 T cell receptor beta chains below, sequenced in a study of T cell responses to AZD1222 COVID-19 vaccine. Using immunoSEQ multiplex PCR, the repertoire was profiled, and TCRdb retains in-frame clones only, with some absent. The sample gives 180,000 or so clones, 85% to 95% of which show up once; around 0.97% is in the top ten. This sample comprised peripheral blood, obtained 28 days after the second dose of the MenACWY control vaccine. These receptors all come from an adult who received the MenACWY meningococcal vaccine as a control.

This chain uses TRBV6-2 or TRBV6-3 with TRBJ2-2, with D possibly being TRBD2 (5 bases). The CDR3 has 14 residues. From germline, CDR1 is MNHEY and CDR2 SVGEGT. Trimming pared 5 bases from V and 5 bases from J, leaving 12 bases between. The CDR3: CASSPDPGTGELFF. The CDR3 DNA reads as TGTGCCAGCAGTCCCGACCCGGGGACCGGGGAGCTGTTTTTT.

The chain joins TRBV6-6 to TRBJ1-5; TRBD1 is a possible D gene (5 bases). Germline CDR1 is MNHNY and CDR2 is SVGAGI (reference sequence). The V and J ends lost 5 bases and 0 bases respectively, with 23 bases between them. The CDR3 totals 19 residues. The CDR3 loop is CASSPRGVAIPYSNQPQHF. The CDR3 DNA follows: TGTGCCAGCAGTCCGAGAGGGGTCGCGATCCCTTATAGCAATCAGCCCCAGCATTTT.

The chain has TRBV3-1 (or the pseudogene TRBV3-2) and TRBJ1-2; D call uncertain. The CDR3 totals 12 residues. The V gene lost 3 bases and the J gene lost 5 bases, with 7 bases spanning the gap. Germline V CDR1 and CDR2: LGHDT, YNNKEL (reference sequence). Here the CDR3 reads CASSQREYGYTF. DNA of the CDR3: TGTGCCAGCAGCCAGAGGGAATATGGCTACACCTTC.

This clone was picked up one time. The chain couples TRBV18 to TRBJ1-4; no firm D call. The V end was cut by 4 bases, the J end by 7 bases, with 19 bases between. Germline V gene sequence: CDR1 KGHSH, CDR2 LQKENI. The CDR3 loop spans 16 amino acids. In DNA, the CDR3 is TGTGCCAGCTCACAGTCCCCCGGAGCAGGAACTGAAAAACTGTTTTTT. Protein: CASSQSPGAGTEKLFF.

The DNA of the CDR3 is TGCGCCAGCAGCTTGGGTGACAGGGGGCTCATGAACACTGAAGCTTTCTTT. Its translation: CASSLGDRGLMNTEAFF. V usage is TRBV5-1 and J usage is TRBJ1-1; 10 bases fit TRBD1. Germline CDR1 and CDR2: SGHRS and YFSETQ. V was pared by 0 bases and J by 0 bases, with 5 bases of the junction left unmatched. The CDR3 totals 17 residues.

This clone was detected a few times. V gene TRBV19 combines with J gene TRBJ1-2; a possible D gene is TRBD1 (5 bases). In germline, CDR1 is LNHDA, CDR2 SQIVND (reference sequence). Trimming shortened V by 5 bases and J by 4 bases, and 14 bases separated the two germline ends. The CDR3 is 14 amino acids. The CDR3 DNA follows: TGTGCCAGTAGTCCCGCCGGTACAGGCTATGGCTACACCTTC. Protein product: CASSPAGTGYGYTF.

The chain employs TRBV11-3 and TRBJ1-5, with TRBD1 matching 10 bases. This CDR3 region has 15 residues. The germline V gene encodes CDR1 SGHNT and CDR2 YENEEA. V lost 1 base to trimming and J lost 4 bases; unmatched junction nucleotides: 1. The CDR3 bases are TGTGCCAGCAGCTTAGCGGGACAGGGGAATCAGCCCCAGCATTTT. This translates into CASSLAGQGNQPQHF.

The gene calls are TRBV28 and TRBJ2-2; the D gene is possibly TRBD2 (6 bases). CDR1 MDHEN and CDR2 SYDVKM come from the germline V gene. CDR3 length: 12 amino acids. V dropped 7 bases and J dropped 4 bases, with 7 bases sitting between them. CDR3 loop: CASTGVTGELFF. CDR3 nucleotides: TGTGCCAGCACGGGGGTCACCGGGGAGCTGTTTTTT.

V is TRBV7-9 and J is TRBJ1-1, with D unresolved. This CDR3 has 13 residues. CDR1 is SEHNR and CDR2 is FQNEAQ in the germline V gene (reference sequence). V was cut by 2 bases and J by 2 bases, with 6 bases left in between. CDR3 DNA sequence: TGTGCCAGCAGCTTAACGGACAACACTGAAGCTTTCTTT. Its translation: CASSLTDNTEAFF.

The chain is built from TRBV25-1 and TRBJ2-7; D possibly corresponds to TRBD1 (6 bases). V dropped 2 bases and J dropped 6 bases, with 17 bases sitting between them. CDR3 length: 15 residues. Germline lookup yields CDR1 MGHDK and CDR2 SYGVNS. The CDR3 DNA reads as TGTGCCAGCAGTGAAGACCAGGGGATTACATTCGAGCAGTACTTC. This translates into CASSEDQGITFEQYF.

The chain links TRBV2 to TRBJ1-4; no reliable D call. CDR1 SNHLY and CDR2 FYNNEI come from the germline V gene. V was cut by 7 bases and J by 4 bases, with 10 bases left in between. The CDR3 is 13 amino acids. The CDR3 DNA reads as TGTGCCAGCAAAAGGTCTGTTAATGAAAAACTGTTTTTT. It is translated as CASKRSVNEKLFF.

The chain links TRBV5-1 to TRBJ1-2, with 12 bases fitting TRBD1. Trimming cost V 4 bases and J 6 bases; bases outside gene matches: 7. Germline CDR1 reads SGHRS; CDR2 reads YFSETQ. The CDR3 is 15 residues long. CDR3 in amino acids: CASSEGTGGAHGYTF. Here the CDR3 DNA reads TGCGCCAGCAGCGAAGGGACAGGGGGCGCGCATGGCTACACCTTC.

This chain uses TRBV6-5 with TRBJ1-1, with a tentative D call TRBD1 (5 bases). Germline lookup yields CDR1 MNHEY and CDR2 SVGAGI. V shed 0 bases and J shed 6 bases, with 11 bases lying between them. The CDR3 spans 14 residues. DNA for the CDR3: TGTGCCAGCAGTTACTCGGGGACTGGGGCTGAAGCTTTCTTT. Amino acids: CASSYSGTGAEAFF.

CDR3 DNA: TGTGCCAGCAGCTTAGTCCGGACAGCGGGGACTGAAGCTTTCTTT. Protein: CASSLVRTAGTEAFF. The V call is TRBV13, the J call TRBJ1-1; a weak D match, TRBD1 (6 bases). CDR3 length equals 15 residues. Trimming stripped 1 base from V and 5 bases from J, with 14 bases between. Germline CDR1 is PRHDT and CDR2 is FYEKMQ (reference sequence). Full variable domain (rest looked up from reference TRBV13 and TRBJ1-1): AAGVIQSPRHLIKEKRETATLKCYPIPRHDTVYWYQQGPGQDPQFLISFYEKMQSDKGSIPDRFSAQQFSDYHSELNMSSLELGDSALYFCASSLVRTAGTEAFFGQGTRLTVV.

This chain links TRBV7-2 with TRBJ1-3, with unresolved D. In germline, CDR1 is SGHTA, CDR2 FQGNSA. V was shortened by 7 bases and J by 0 bases, with 10 bases between the two germline ends. This CDR3 spans 14 amino acids. The CDR3 DNA is TGTGCCAGCAAACCAAATTTCTCTGGAAACACCATATATTTT. Translation: CASKPNFSGNTIYF.

The chain is built from TRBV7-9 and TRBJ2-1, with 12 nucleotides matching TRBD2. This CDR3 has 17 residues. Germline values: CDR1 SEHNR, CDR2 FQNEAQ (reference sequence). The V gene end was trimmed by 4 bases and the J gene end by 4 bases; junction bases not matched to a gene: 8. The CDR3 DNA reads as TGTGCCAGCAGCTGGGATCTAGCGGGGGGGCGTTACAATGAGCAGTTCTTC. This encodes CASSWDLAGGRYNEQFF. The full variable domain, with the rest looked up from reference TRBV7-9 and TRBJ2-1, is DTGVSQNPRHKITKRGQNVTFRCDPISEHNRLYWYRQTLGQGPEFLTYFQNEAQLEKSRLLSDRFSAERPKGSFSTLEIQRTEQGDSAMYLCASSWDLAGGRYNEQFFGPGTRLTVL.

The chain has TRBV28 and TRBJ1-1; D is undetermined. The V gene's germline CDR1 is MDHEN and CDR2 SYDVKM. The CDR3 spans 15 residues. The V gene lost 2 bases and the J gene lost 4 bases, with 14 bases spanning the gap. The CDR3 sequence is CASSLPRRISTEAFF. The CDR3 region has the DNA TGTGCCAGCAGTTTACCCCGAAGGATCAGCACTGAAGCTTTCTTT.

The V gene is TRBV5-8, the J gene TRBJ2-2; D might be TRBD1 (5 bases). CDR1 SGHTS and CDR2 YDEGEE come from the germline V gene. Deletions cut 0 bases from V and 5 bases from J, with 17 bases between. This CDR3 has 17 residues. In DNA form, the CDR3 reads TGTGCCAGCAGCTTGGAGTTCGGCAGGGCGAGGACCGGGGAGCTGTTTTTT. Protein sequence: CASSLEFGRARTGELFF.

The chain links TRBV6-5 to TRBJ2-7; TRBD1 matches 10 bases. J lost 6 bases, V lost 5 bases, and 7 bases had no gene match. This CDR3 region has 14 residues. The germline gives CDR1 MNHEY, CDR2 SVGAGI. Here the CDR3 reads CASSTSGTGVEQYF. The CDR3 nucleotides read TGTGCCAGCAGTACATCCGGGACAGGGGTCGAGCAGTACTTC.

The gene calls are TRBV5-4 and TRBJ2-2, with TRBD1 identical over 7 bases. J gave up 1 base and V 0 bases, and 9 bases lay outside the gene matches. From germline, CDR1 is SGHNT and CDR2 YYREEE (reference sequence). The CDR3 totals 18 residues. CDR3 in amino acids: CASSLGGHQGVNTGELFF. The CDR3 DNA is TGTGCCAGCAGCTTGGGAGGGCACCAGGGGGTGAACACCGGGGAGCTGTTTTTT. Together with reference TRBV5-4 and TRBJ2-2, the CDR3 gives the full variable domain: ETGVTQSPTHLIKTRGQQVTLRCSSQSGHNTVSWYQQALGQGPQFIFQYYREEENGRGNFPPRFSGLQFPNYSSELNVNALELDDSALYLCASSLGGHQGVNTGELFFGEGSRLTVL.

The chain recombines TRBV12-5 with TRBJ2-3, with D perhaps assigned TRBD1 or TRBD2 (6 bases each). The germline V gene encodes CDR1 LGHNT and CDR2 FRNRAP. Deletions cut 7 bases from V and 1 base from J, with 15 bases between. The CDR3 runs 15 residues. CDR3 sequence reads: CASAQGGTRTDTQYF. The CDR3 DNA sequence: TGTGCTAGTGCCCAAGGGGGGACACGCACAGATACGCAGTATTTT. The full variable domain, its missing parts supplied by reference TRBV12-5 and TRBJ2-3, is DARVTQTPRHKVTEMGQEVTMRCQPILGHNTVFWYRQTMMQGLELLAYFRNRAPLDDSGMPKDRFSAEMPDATLATLKIQPSEPRDSAVYFCASAQGGTRTDTQYFGPGTRLTVL.

V gene TRBV28 combines with J gene TRBJ2-3; D call uncertain. V shed 3 bases and J shed 9 bases, with 7 bases lying between them. The V gene's germline CDR1 is MDHEN and CDR2 SYDVKM. This CDR3 contains 11 residues. CDR3 in amino acids: CASSFGLTQYF. The CDR3 bases are TGTGCCAGCAGTTTTGGGTTGACGCAGTATTTT.

The gene calls are TRBV30 and TRBJ1-1; D call uncertain. CDR1 is GTSNPN and CDR2 is SVGIG in the germline V gene (reference sequence). The CDR3 contains 14 residues. V was cut by 0 bases and J by 4 bases, with 12 bases left in between. The CDR3 is CAWSVTAVGTEAFF. In DNA, the CDR3 is TGTGCCTGGAGTGTAACCGCGGTGGGCACTGAAGCTTTCTTT.

The V gene is TRBV7-2, the J gene TRBJ1-1; D might be TRBD1 (5 bases). V lost 5 bases, J lost 0 bases, and 16 bases lay in between. The CDR3 runs 16 residues. Germline V gene sequence: CDR1 SGHTA, CDR2 FQGNSA. The CDR3 nucleotides read TGTGCCAGCAGCCCCGGGACGGGTGGCCTGAACACTGAAGCTTTCTTT. Residues: CASSPGTGGLNTEAFF.

This chain's CDR3 is CASSPPNSEEAFF. In DNA form, the CDR3 reads TGTGCCAGCTCACCACCGAACAGTGAAGAAGCTTTCTTT. The V gene is TRBV18, the J gene TRBJ1-1; D ambiguous. Germline-derived CDR1 and CDR2 are KGHSH and LQKENI. Trimming shortened V by 0 bases and J by 8 bases, and 10 bases separated the two germline ends. The CDR3 covers 13 residues. Full variable domain (missing parts from reference TRBV18 and TRBJ1-1): NAGVMQNPRHLVRRRGQEARLRCSPMKGHSHVYWYRQLPEEGLKFMVYLQKENIIDESGMPKERFSAEFPKEGPSILRIQQVVRGDSAAYFCASSPPNSEEAFFGQGTRLTVV.